Listed below are T cell receptor beta chains from one sample, sequenced in a study of cytomegalovirus exposure and HLA in healthy donors. The protocol was immunoSEQ multiplex PCR, while the TCRdb copy is restricted to in-frame clones and leaves out a portion. Of roughly 130,000 clones listed, 80% were seen once; the top ten hold 1%. Input material: PBMCs. All receptors derive from a man aged 35 to 55 in good health and CMV-seronegative. The CDR3 runs from the conserved cysteine through the conserved F or W. Fields, in order: V gene, clone size, J gene, D gene, CDR3 protein, CDR3 DNA. A D gene is named only where the DNA matches it firmly. Where a row states a size, it is once, few, many or the class of an expanded clone; other rows omit it.

V: TRBV19; size: NA; J: TRBJ2-5; D: NA; CDR3: CASSTYQETQYF; DNA: TGTGCCAGTAGTACCTACCAAGAGACCCAGTACTTC
V: TRBV7-2; size: NA; J: TRBJ1-1; D: NA; CDR3: CASSFTQGRDSEAFF; DNA: TGTGCCAGCAGCTTTACGCAGGGTCGAGATTCTGAAGCTTTCTTT
V: TRBV9; size: NA; J: TRBJ2-3; D: TRBD2; CDR3: CASSVGSGVTDTQYF; DNA: TGTGCCAGCAGCGTAGGAAGCGGGGTCACAGATACGCAGTATTTT
V: TRBV15; size: few; J: TRBJ2-7; D: TRBD2; CDR3: CATSRAGLASEQYF; DNA: TGTGCCACCAGCAGAGCTGGACTAGCTAGCGAGCAGTACTTC
V: TRBV7-2; size: once; J: TRBJ2-7; D: NA; CDR3: CASSSRDTYSYEQYF; DNA: TGTGCCAGCAGTTCCCGGGACACCTACTCCTACGAGCAGTACTTC
V: TRBV2; size: few; J: TRBJ2-7; D: TRBD2; CDR3: CASMTSGSYEQYF; DNA: TGTGCCAGCATGACTAGCGGATCCTACGAGCAGTACTTC
V: TRBV18; size: NA; J: TRBJ1-2; D: NA; CDR3: CASSPAGEYGYTF; DNA: TGTGCCAGCTCTCCGGCGGGGGAATATGGCTACACCTTC
V: TRBV25-1; size: NA; J: TRBJ1-2; D: NA; CDR3: CASSETGNYGYTF; DNA: TGTGCCAGCAGTGAAACAGGGAACTATGGCTACACCTTC
V: TRBV19; size: NA; J: TRBJ1-4; D: NA; CDR3: CASSIRSAPGNEKLFF; DNA: TGTGCCAGTAGTATCCGGAGCGCGCCGGGTAATGAAAAACTGTTTTTT
V: TRBV30; size: NA; J: TRBJ2-7; D: NA; CDR3: CAWSVGAVYEQYF; DNA: TGTGCCTGGAGTGTAGGGGCAGTTTACGAGCAGTACTTC
V: TRBV6-1; size: NA; J: TRBJ2-3; D: TRBD2; CDR3: CASSGPGLAGTDTQYF; DNA: TGTGCCAGCAGTGGGCCGGGACTAGCGGGCACAGATACGCAGTATTTT
V: TRBV23-1; size: few; J: TRBJ1-5; D: NA; CDR3: CASSQVPFEESNQPQHF; DNA: TGCGCCAGCAGTCAGGTCCCGTTCGAAGAGAGCAATCAGCCCCAGCATTTT
V: TRBV5-1; size: few; J: TRBJ2-2; D: TRBD1; CDR3: CASSLWDSTGELFF; DNA: TGCGCCAGCAGCTTGTGGGACAGCACCGGGGAGCTGTTTTTT
V: TRBV28; size: NA; J: TRBJ2-7; D: TRBD2; CDR3: CASTRPGLAGTRSYEQYF; DNA: TGTGCCAGCACCAGACCGGGACTAGCGGGAACGAGGTCCTACGAGCAGTACTTC
V: TRBV5-6; size: NA; J: TRBJ2-7; D: TRBD2; CDR3: CASSSGLAGGPHEQYF; DNA: TGTGCCAGCAGTTCGGGACTAGCGGGAGGGCCACACGAGCAGTACTTC
V: TRBV5-1; size: once; J: TRBJ2-2; D: NA; CDR3: CASSLDSPNTGELFF; DNA: TGCGCCAGCAGCTTGGACAGCCCGAACACCGGGGAGCTGTTTTTT
V: TRBV13; size: few; J: TRBJ2-5; D: TRBD2; CDR3: CASSPRTSGGPQETQYF; DNA: TGTGCCAGCAGCCCAAGGACTAGCGGGGGGCCTCAAGAGACCCAGTACTTC
V: TRBV28; size: NA; J: TRBJ1-1; D: NA; CDR3: CASSLWTAGGAEAFF; DNA: TGTGCCAGCAGTTTATGGACTGCGGGTGGAGCGGAAGCTTTCTTT
V: TRBV19; size: NA; J: TRBJ2-7; D: TRBD2; CDR3: CASTPRLLREGGSSYEQYF; DNA: TGTGCCTCCACTCCAAGATTGTTGCGGGAGGGCGGGTCGTCCTACGAGCAGTACTTC
V: TRBV5-1; size: NA; J: TRBJ1-5; D: NA; CDR3: CASSLSGERSQPQHF; DNA: TGCGCCAGCAGCTTGTCAGGGGAGCGGAGTCAGCCCCAGCATTTT
V: TRBV6-6; size: NA; J: TRBJ2-3; D: TRBD2; CDR3: CASSGGAGTQYF; DNA: TGTGCCAGCAGCGGGGGGGCTGGTACGCAGTATTTT
V: TRBV9; size: NA; J: TRBJ2-3; D: TRBD2; CDR3: CASSVGTSGSTDTQYF; DNA: TGTGCCAGCAGCGTCGGGACTAGCGGGAGCACAGATACGCAGTATTTT
V: TRBV5-1; size: NA; J: TRBJ2-7; D: TRBD1; CDR3: CASSLAGQGDEQYF; DNA: TGCGCCAGCAGCTTGGCGGGACAGGGGGACGAGCAGTACTTC
V: TRBV15; size: NA; J: TRBJ2-5; D: TRBD2; CDR3: CATSRKLTGLAEETQYF; DNA: TGTGCCACCAGCAGAAAACTCACGGGACTAGCGGAAGAGACCCAGTACTTC
V: TRBV30; size: NA; J: TRBJ1-5; D: NA; CDR3: CAWSPAGGLVQPQHF; DNA: TGTGCCTGGAGTCCGGCCGGGGGGCTGGTTCAGCCCCAGCATTTT
V: TRBV6-1; size: few; J: TRBJ1-1; D: NA; CDR3: CASRTMNTEAFF; DNA: TGTGCCAGCAGAACAATGAACACTGAAGCTTTCTTT
V: TRBV7-2; size: few; J: TRBJ2-1; D: NA; CDR3: CASSLATPIYNEQFF; DNA: TGTGCCAGCAGCCTTGCCACTCCGATTTACAATGAGCAGTTCTTC
V: TRBV9; size: NA; J: TRBJ2-1; D: NA; CDR3: CASSVEGGTYNEQFF; DNA: TGTGCCAGCAGCGTAGAAGGGGGTACGTACAATGAGCAGTTCTTC
V: TRBV7-8; size: few; J: TRBJ1-2; D: NA; CDR3: CASSGATKANYGYTF; DNA: TGTGCCAGCAGCGGAGCAACCAAAGCTAACTATGGCTACACCTTC
V: TRBV7-6; size: NA; J: TRBJ2-5; D: NA; CDR3: CASSLVAGAQETQYF; DNA: TGTGCCAGCAGCTTAGTGGCAGGGGCCCAAGAGACCCAGTACTTC
V: TRBV25-1; size: NA; J: TRBJ2-5; D: NA; CDR3: CASGTRGAGETQYF; DNA: TGTGCCAGCGGAACCCGGGGGGCGGGGGAGACCCAGTACTTC
V: TRBV2; size: NA; J: TRBJ1-5; D: TRBD1; CDR3: CASSKDEGGGQPQHF; DNA: TGTGCCAGCAGCAAAGACGAAGGGGGCGGGCAGCCCCAGCATTTT
V: TRBV5-4; size: NA; J: TRBJ2-5; D: NA; CDR3: CASSQPLGGGQDKTQYF; DNA: TGTGCCAGCAGCCAACCCTTGGGGGGTGGCCAGGATAAGACCCAGTACTTC
V: TRBV10-3; size: once; J: TRBJ2-7; D: TRBD1; CDR3: CATRDRPYEQYF; DNA: TGTGCCACCCGGGACAGACCCTACGAGCAGTACTTC
V: TRBV2; size: NA; J: TRBJ1-1; D: NA; CDR3: CASTEVRQMNTEAFF; DNA: TGTGCCAGCACCGAAGTTCGACAGATGAACACTGAAGCTTTCTTT
V: TRBV19; size: once; J: TRBJ2-1; D: TRBD2; CDR3: CASSISGRNNEQFF; DNA: TGTGCCAGTAGTATTAGCGGGAGGAACAATGAGCAGTTCTTC
V: TRBV5-4; size: NA; J: TRBJ1-2; D: NA; CDR3: CASSWARGSYGYTF; DNA: TGTGCCAGCAGCTGGGCGAGGGGGAGCTATGGCTACACCTTC
V: TRBV30; size: once; J: TRBJ2-3; D: TRBD1; CDR3: CAWSDRGLTDTQYF; DNA: TGTGCCTGGAGTGACAGGGGGCTTACAGATACGCAGTATTTT
V: TRBV6-5; size: NA; J: TRBJ1-4; D: NA; CDR3: CASAYGQGGEKLFF; DNA: TGTGCCAGCGCTTATGGTCAGGGTGGCGAAAAACTGTTTTTT
V: TRBV28; size: NA; J: TRBJ2-1; D: TRBD2; CDR3: CASRTGGSYNEQFF; DNA: TGTGCCAGCAGAACGGGGGGGTCCTACAATGAGCAGTTCTTC
V: TRBV6-5; size: NA; J: TRBJ2-6; D: NA; CDR3: CASSYFDSEGNVLTF; DNA: TGTGCCAGCAGTTATTTCGACTCGGAGGGCAACGTCCTGACTTTC
V: TRBV7-9; size: NA; J: TRBJ2-5; D: NA; CDR3: CASSLPRGGRSTQETQYF; DNA: TGTGCCAGCAGCTTACCACGAGGGGGACGGTCGACCCAAGAGACCCAGTACTTC
V: TRBV6-5; size: NA; J: TRBJ1-6; D: NA; CDR3: CASSYEGGESPLHF; DNA: TGTGCCAGCAGTTACGAGGGTGGGGAATCACCCCTCCACTTT
V: TRBV5-6; size: NA; J: TRBJ2-7; D: NA; CDR3: CASSLDAGATEQYF; DNA: TGTGCCAGCAGCTTGGATGCGGGCGCCACCGAGCAGTACTTC
V: TRBV5-1; size: NA; J: TRBJ2-1; D: TRBD1; CDR3: CASSLGQGAGNEQFF; DNA: TGCGCCAGCAGCTTGGGACAGGGGGCTGGAAATGAGCAGTTCTTC
V: TRBV5-4; size: NA; J: TRBJ2-3; D: NA; CDR3: CASSLGQAAQYF; DNA: TGTGCCAGCAGCTTGGGACAGGCTGCGCAGTATTTT
V: TRBV5-1; size: NA; J: TRBJ2-2; D: TRBD1; CDR3: CASSSGTGERELFF; DNA: TGCGCCAGCAGCAGTGGGACAGGGGAGAGAGAGCTGTTTTTT
V: TRBV5-3; size: NA; J: TRBJ2-3; D: NA; CDR3: CARSFHPGASTDTQYF; DNA: TGTGCCAGAAGCTTCCACCCAGGGGCCAGCACAGATACGCAGTATTTT
V: TRBV29-1; size: NA; J: TRBJ2-7; D: NA; CDR3: CSVDAGADEQYF; DNA: TGCAGCGTTGACGCAGGGGCCGACGAGCAGTACTTC
V: TRBV6-1; size: NA; J: TRBJ1-1; D: NA; CDR3: CASSGNMEKAFF; DNA: TGTGCCAGCAGTGGAAACATGGAGAAAGCTTTCTTT
V: TRBV5-1; size: few; J: TRBJ2-7; D: NA; CDR3: CASSLSAGPDEQYF; DNA: TGCGCCAGCAGCTTGTCCGCAGGCCCTGACGAGCAGTACTTC
V: TRBV20-1; size: once; J: TRBJ2-5; D: NA; CDR3: CSARGSETQYF; DNA: TGCAGTGCTAGGGGCTCGGAGACCCAGTACTTC
V: TRBV5-1; size: NA; J: TRBJ1-2; D: TRBD1; CDR3: CASSLGVTGGANYGYTF; DNA: TGCGCCAGCAGCTTGGGCGTGACAGGGGGCGCAAACTATGGCTACACCTTC
V: TRBV7-7; size: NA; J: TRBJ2-1; D: NA; CDR3: CASSSSLFNEQFF; DNA: TGTGCCAGCAGCTCCTCCCTTTTCAATGAGCAGTTCTTC
V: TRBV2; size: once; J: TRBJ2-7; D: TRBD2; CDR3: CAGAGTSGYEQYF; DNA: TGTGCCGGGGCCGGGACTAGCGGCTACGAGCAGTACTTC